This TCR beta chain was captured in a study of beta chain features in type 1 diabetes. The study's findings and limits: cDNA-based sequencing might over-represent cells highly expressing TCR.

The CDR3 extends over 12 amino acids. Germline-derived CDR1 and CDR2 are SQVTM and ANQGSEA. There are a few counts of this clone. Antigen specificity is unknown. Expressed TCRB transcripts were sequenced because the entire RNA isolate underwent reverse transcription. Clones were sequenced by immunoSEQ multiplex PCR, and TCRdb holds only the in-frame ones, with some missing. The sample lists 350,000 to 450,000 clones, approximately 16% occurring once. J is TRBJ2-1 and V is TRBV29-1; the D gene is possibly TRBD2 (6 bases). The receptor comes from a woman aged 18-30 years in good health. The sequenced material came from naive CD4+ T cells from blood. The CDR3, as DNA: TGCGTCGAAGAGGACTACTACAATGAGCAGTTCTTC. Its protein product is CVEEDYYNEQFF.